This T cell receptor beta chain emerged from a study of blood T cell repertoires in COVID-19. Study overall: The United States, Italy and Spain provided the acute and convalescent COVID-19 samples. PBMCs, B-cell-depleted T cells, or T cells were the source of the cDNA or gDNA that made up the material.

A remark on this clone: This same CDR3 is encoded by further DNA sequences in the sample.

In the original processing: Reference gene primer amplification yielded estimated nucleated cell counts. Sequenced by immunoSEQ multiplex PCR; TCRdb stores in-frame clones only, minus some. V, J and clone size are those of that table, while D and trimming were read from the DNA. Here the sample spans a few hundred thousand clones, approximately 89% being singletons. This sequence was found in a woman between 35 and 50 years old who had recovered from COVID-19. Material: peripheral blood.

CDR3 coding DNA: TGCGCCAGCAGCTTACAGGGGAGCGGAAACACCATATATTTT. Translated: CASSLQGSGNTIYF. This chain links TRBV5-1 with TRBJ1-3; 7 positions match TRBD1. Germline assignment: CDR1 SGHRS and CDR2 YFSETQ. CDR3 length: 14 amino acids. The V gene end was trimmed by 2 bases and the J gene end by 4 bases; junction bases not matched to a gene: 3.